These T cell receptor beta chains were read from a single sample in a study of response to subunit inactivated influenza vaccine. TCRdb re-derived calls from the RT-PCR reads in MiXCR, one entry per CDR3 protein. The table records about 540,000 distinct CDR3 sequences, 20% to 25% of them present only once. Another study also made use of these data, one on T cells expressing NK-cell markers.

This specimen was CD4+ T cells sorted from PBMCs, taken 11 to 12 days after vaccination. The source of these receptors is a man aged 50 to 60 who received an inactivated influenza vaccine. Each CDR3 is given with its conserved first and last residue. The order of the fields is CDR3 length, V gene, clone size, J gene, D gene, CDR3 DNA, CDR3 protein. A D gene is named only where the DNA matches it firmly. Clone size is given for some rows only: seen once, a few or many times, or a class if the clone is expanded.

16	TRBV28	-	TRBJ2-1	TRBD2	TGTGCCAGCCCTCCTCGGCCAGCGGGGGAGTACAATGAGCAGTTCTTC	CASPPRPAGEYNEQFF
15	TRBV14	-	TRBJ2-3	TRBD1	TGTGCCAGCAGCCCGACAGGGGCATGGTTAAATACGCAGTATTTT	CASSPTGAWLNTQYF
16	TRBV11-3	-	TRBJ2-2	TRBD2	TGTGCCAGCAGATACACGGGGACTAGCGGGACCGGGGAGCTGTTTTTT	CASRYTGTSGTGELFF
15	TRBV5-1	once	TRBJ2-3	-	TGCGCCAGCAGCTTGGGACCCGGGAGCACAGATACGCAGTATTTT	CASSLGPGSTDTQYF
16	TRBV12-5	-	TRBJ2-4	-	TGTGCTAGTGGTCTTCTACTCGGGAATCCTTTAAACATTCAGTACTTC	CASGLLLGNPLNIQYF
15	TRBV12-3/TRBV12-4	-	TRBJ2-7	-	TGTGCCAGCAGTTTTAGTACGGAAATATCCCACGAGCAGTACTTC	CASSFSTEISHEQYF
16	TRBV2	-	TRBJ2-1	TRBD1	TGTGCCAGCAGTGAAGCCCTAGGCAGGGGGTTTAATGAGCAGTTCTTC	CASSEALGRGFNEQFF
15	TRBV3-1	-	TRBJ1-2	-	TGTGCCAGCAGCCAAGATCATAGGTTCAACTATGGCTACACCTTC	CASSQDHRFNYGYTF
17	TRBV12-3/TRBV12-4	few	TRBJ1-2	TRBD1	TGTGCCAGCAGGTTGGGACAGGGGGCCCTAGCTAACTATGGCTACACCTTC	CASRLGQGALANYGYTF
15	TRBV27	few	TRBJ1-1	-	TGTGCCAGCAGTTCACGCGGACAGCTTGGCACTGAAGCTTTCTTT	CASSSRGQLGTEAFF
15	TRBV4-2	-	TRBJ2-5	-	TGTGCCAGCAGCCAAGAAGAAGGGCGGAAAGAGACCCAGTACTTC	CASSQEEGRKETQYF
16	TRBV9	-	TRBJ2-3	TRBD1	TGTGCCAGCAGCGCAAGGGGGCTAGCCGCCACAGATACGCAGTATTTT	CASSARGLAATDTQYF
16	TRBV5-1	few	TRBJ2-2	TRBD1	TGCGCCAGCAGCTTGGGACAGGGGGCGCTCACCGGGGAGCTGTTTTTT	CASSLGQGALTGELFF
15	TRBV3-1	-	TRBJ2-7	TRBD2	TGTGCCAGCAGCCAGACTAGCGGCCCTTCCTACGAGCAGTACTTC	CASSQTSGPSYEQYF
19	TRBV6-4	once	TRBJ2-3	TRBD2	TGTGCCAGCAGTTTGGGAGGAGGAGTAGCGGGGGGGACCACAGATACGCAGTATTTT	CASSLGGGVAGGTTDTQYF
14	TRBV7-9	-	TRBJ2-5	-	TGTGCCAGCAGCTTCCGACTAGGAGAAGAGACCCAGTACTTC	CASSFRLGEETQYF
15	TRBV4-3	few	TRBJ1-1	-	TGCGCCAGCAGTCTCTGGGCGAGGGGCCGGACTGAAGCTTTCTTT	CASSLWARGRTEAFF
13	TRBV20-1	few	TRBJ2-5	-	TGCAGTGCTAGGCGGGACAACCAAGAGACCCAGTACTTC	CSARRDNQETQYF
18	TRBV5-1	few	TRBJ2-6	-	TGCGCCAGCAGCTTGTGGGTACAGGCGAGCTCTGGGGCCAACGTCCTGACTTTC	CASSLWVQASSGANVLTF
12	TRBV20-1	few	TRBJ1-2	TRBD1	TGCAGTGATGGCAGGGGGCGTAAGGGCTACACCTTC	CSDGRGRKGYTF
13	TRBV7-2	-	TRBJ2-3	-	TGTGCCAGCAGCTTAGCTAACACAGATACGCAGTATTTT	CASSLANTDTQYF
15	TRBV20-1	-	TRBJ2-7	-	TGCAGTGCTAGTCGTGCGGGCAGGGTCTTGAACGAGCAGTACTTC	CSASRAGRVLNEQYF
15	TRBV5-6	few	TRBJ1-1	TRBD1	TGTGCCAGCAGCCGGGGCGGACAGGGTAGAGCTGAAGCTTTCTTT	CASSRGGQGRAEAFF
15	TRBV20-1	-	TRBJ1-5	-	TGCAGTGCGACGGGGGCGAGGGCTCGGTTGGGACCCCAGCATTTT	CSATGARARLGPQHF
18	TRBV11-1	few	TRBJ2-1	TRBD2	TGTGCCAGCAGCTTGGGGGGTGTGTGGCTAGCGGGGACCAATGAGCAGTTCTTC	CASSLGGVWLAGTNEQFF
14	TRBV10-3	few	TRBJ2-7	-	TGTGCCATCAGAACACAGGGCCCAGCCTACGAGCAGTACTTC	CAIRTQGPAYEQYF
15	TRBV7-9	few	TRBJ1-4	-	TGTGCCAGCAGCTCGCTCAGGACAACTAATGAAAAACTGTTTTTT	CASSSLRTTNEKLFF
14	TRBV5-1	-	TRBJ1-4	-	TGCGCCAGCAGCTTGGGGACACGAAAGGAAAAACTGTTTTTT	CASSLGTRKEKLFF
14	TRBV20-1	few	TRBJ2-1	-	TGCAGTGCTAGTCCCTTTAGCTCCTACAATGAGCAGTTCTTC	CSASPFSSYNEQFF
13	TRBV7-8	many	TRBJ1-5	-	TGTGCCAGCAGCTTAACCAGCACTCAGCCCCAGCATTTT	CASSLTSTQPQHF
15	TRBV10-2	-	TRBJ2-5	TRBD2	TGCGCCAGCAGTGAGTGGGAGGGGCGTGGGGAGACCCAGTACTTC	CASSEWEGRGETQYF
13	TRBV5-1	few	TRBJ2-7	-	TGCGCCAGCAGCTTGGCCGGCGGGGTCGAGCAGTACTTC	CASSLAGGVEQYF
15	TRBV6-5	few	TRBJ2-7	TRBD2	TGTGCCAGCAGTTACGCACCGGGACTAGGAGCCGAGCAGTACTTC	CASSYAPGLGAEQYF
13	TRBV12-3/TRBV12-4	-	TRBJ2-1	TRBD2	TGTGCCAGCAGGGCTAGCGGCTACAATGAGCAGTTCTTC	CASRASGYNEQFF
13	TRBV20-1	once	TRBJ1-1	-	TGCAGCGCCCCGGACGGGGGCCCAACTGAAGCTTTCTTT	CSAPDGGPTEAFF
16	TRBV4-2	-	TRBJ2-5	TRBD2	TGTGCCAGCAGCAGAAAACACAGCGGGGGGAAAGAGACCCAGCACTTC	CASSRKHSGGKETQHF
17	TRBV6-5	-	TRBJ2-5	TRBD2	TGTGCCAGCAGTTACTTGACTAGCGGGAGGGCCTCGGAGACCCAGTACTTC	CASSYLTSGRASETQYF
11	TRBV29-1	-	TRBJ2-7	TRBD1	TGCAGCGTGGGGGACAGGAACGAGCAGTACTTC	CSVGDRNEQYF
13	TRBV11-2	few	TRBJ2-5	-	TGTGCCAGCAGCACCGGGGAAAGAGAGACCCAGTACTTC	CASSTGERETQYF
15	TRBV4-2	-	TRBJ2-1	-	TGTGCCAGCAGCCAAGACTTGCGGCGGTACAATGAGCAGTTCTTC	CASSQDLRRYNEQFF
14	TRBV20-1	few	TRBJ2-5	-	TGCAGTGCTAGAGATAGCGGCAGGGGAGAGACCCAGTACTTC	CSARDSGRGETQYF
18	TRBV4-3	many	TRBJ2-7	TRBD2	TGCGCCAGCAGCCAAGCACTAGCGGGAGGGATAGGCGTTAGCGAGCAGTACTTC	CASSQALAGGIGVSEQYF
14	TRBV6-2/TRBV6-3	many	TRBJ1-1	-	TGTGCCAGCAGCTTGAGCAGGGGGAACACTGAAGCTTTCTTT	CASSLSRGNTEAFF
16	TRBV9	-	TRBJ2-3	-	TGTGCCAGCAGCGTATCAGGGCAGTTTAGCACAGATACGCAGTATTTT	CASSVSGQFSTDTQYF
11	TRBV7-9	-	TRBJ2-3	-	TGTGCCAGCAGCCGGACGGAGGAGGAGTATTTT	CASSRTEEEYF
14	TRBV7-2	few	TRBJ1-5	TRBD1	TGTGCCAGCAGCTCCCGACAGGGTCGTCAGCCCCAGCATTTT	CASSSRQGRQPQHF
16	TRBV7-2	-	TRBJ2-5	TRBD1	TGTGCCAGCAGCCACCAGCTGACAGGGGCAGGCGAGACCCAGTACTTC	CASSHQLTGAGETQYF
14	TRBV7-2	-	TRBJ1-5	TRBD1	TGTGCCAGCAGCTCGCGACAGGGGAATCAGCCCCAGCATTTT	CASSSRQGNQPQHF
14	TRBV5-1	few	TRBJ2-2	-	TGCGCCAGCAGCTTGCACCCAAACACCGGGGAGCTGTTTTTT	CASSLHPNTGELFF
13	TRBV12-3/TRBV12-4	few	TRBJ1-5	-	TGTGCCAGCAGTTTGACCACTAATCAGCCCCAGCATTTT	CASSLTTNQPQHF
16	TRBV6-2/TRBV6-3	few	TRBJ2-5	TRBD1	TGTGCCAGCAGTTACGACAGGGGAACCTCAAGTGAGACCCAGTACTTC	CASSYDRGTSSETQYF
13	TRBV20-1	-	TRBJ2-7	TRBD2	TGCAGTGCTAGTAGCGGGAGATCCTTCGAGCAGTACTTC	CSASSGRSFEQYF
14	TRBV29-1	few	TRBJ2-5	TRBD2	TGCAGCGCCAGGGGACTAGCGGTTCAAGAGACCCAGTACTTC	CSARGLAVQETQYF
14	TRBV7-2	-	TRBJ2-7	TRBD1	TGTGCCAGCAGCTTCGACAGGGGAAATTACGAGCAGTACTTC	CASSFDRGNYEQYF
14	TRBV3-1	-	TRBJ1-1	-	TGTGCCAGCAGCCAAGATTACCGAGTAGCTTCGGCTTTCTTT	CASSQDYRVASAFF
15	TRBV4-1	-	TRBJ2-7	-	TGCGCCAGCAGCCAAGATCCGAGTGGGACCTACGAGCAGTACTTC	CASSQDPSGTYEQYF
14	TRBV12-3/TRBV12-4	many	TRBJ2-1	-	TGTGCCAGCATCCTCGGGGGGCTCAACAATGAGCAGTTCTTC	CASILGGLNNEQFF